This T cell receptor beta chain originates from a study of identical twins. The CDR3 extends over 15 amino acids. V was trimmed by 1 base and J by 5 bases, leaving 14 bases between them. Germline-derived CDR1 and CDR2 are SGHNT and YENEEA. General study findings and limits: Where beta out-of-frame sequences were concerned, excess twin sharing was weaker.

Of note for this clonotype: The antigen is unknown.

TCRdb reprocessed the 5' RACE reads with MiXCR, giving one entry per CDR3 protein. Of 550,000 to 700,000 distinct CDR3 sequences listed, 9% to 10% are singletons. This same sample was also taken into another study, of yellow fever vaccine responses in identical twins. That investigation notes: After vaccination, twins' T cell response reportedly seemed partly convergent, partly personalized.

The material sequenced was PBMCs. J is TRBJ1-2 and V is TRBV11-3; a possible D gene is TRBD1 (6 bases). The TCR originated in a woman between 18 and 29 years old in good health. This chain's CDR3 is CASSLVQGVLYGYTF. DNA of the CDR3: TGTGCCAGCAGCTTAGTACAGGGCGTTCTATATGGCTACACCTTC.